The next 5 T cell receptor beta chains were all read from a single sample in a study of cytomegalovirus exposure and HLA in healthy donors (dated by TCRdb to about 2017). The receptor library was made with the immunoSEQ multiplex PCR assay. For the multiplex PCR, a mixture combining 60 forward primers for TCR Vbeta segments and 13 reverse primers for TCR Jbeta segments was used. TCRdb mirrors the immuneACCESS table, restricted to in-frame sequences. Some clones are absent from its copies; in checked studies, under half trace to an unresolved V gene, and the reason for the others is unknown. The sample data list approximately 150,000 clones, and over 65% of these were observed just once. The ten largest clones take up 10% to 15% of the sample. The material sequenced was PBMCs. Receptors originate from a man aged 40-55 years in good health and CMV-seropositive.

In nucleotides, the CDR3 is TGTGCTAGTGGTGTAACGTCCGTACGAGCTGAAGCTTTCTTT. Amino acids: CASGVTSVRAEAFF. The rearrangement uses TRBV12-5 and TRBJ1-1, with D uncertain. Germline values: CDR1 LGHNT, CDR2 FRNRAP. Trimming removed 5 bases at V and 6 bases at J, with 16 bases between. This CDR3 spans 14 amino acids.

As concerns this clone: Sequence at one end of the junction differs from germline and may be a read error. The chain combines TRBV29-1 with TRBJ2-3; no clear D. This CDR3 comprises 8 residues. Germline CDR1 and CDR2: SQVTM and ANQGSEA. The CDR3 spells CSVGALSF. CDR3 DNA sequence: TGCAGCGTTGGGGCCCTAAGTTTT.

The chain uses TRBV7-2 and TRBJ2-5; maybe TRBD2 (5 bases). CDR1 SGHTA and CDR2 FQGNSA come from the germline V gene. The V end was cut by 5 bases, the J end by 2 bases, with 15 bases between. This CDR3 is built from 15 residues. The CDR3 loop reads CASSPGSVGQETQYF. CDR3 nucleotide sequence: TGTGCCAGCAGCCCGGGGAGCGTAGGGCAAGAGACCCAGTACTTC.

The chain has TRBV19 and TRBJ1-3; D is perhaps TRBD1 (5 bases). The CDR3 has 15 amino acids. CDR1 and CDR2 from the germline V gene are LNHDA and SQIVND (reference sequence). V was shortened by 6 bases and J by 2 bases, with 14 bases between the two germline ends. The chain's CDR3 is CASSPSGGAGNTIYF. CDR3 DNA sequence: TGTGCCAGTAGCCCTTCTGGGGGGGCTGGAAACACCATATATTTT.

The rearrangement uses TRBV6-5 and TRBJ1-1; perhaps TRBD1 as D (5 bases). The V and J ends lost 0 bases and 11 bases respectively, with 13 bases between them. Per the germline V gene, CDR1 is MNHEY and CDR2 is SVGAGI. This CDR3 is 13 amino acids long. CDR3 sequence reads: CASSYSPGLGAFF. The CDR3 DNA is TGTGCCAGCAGTTACTCGCCAGGGCTCGGGGCTTTCTTT.